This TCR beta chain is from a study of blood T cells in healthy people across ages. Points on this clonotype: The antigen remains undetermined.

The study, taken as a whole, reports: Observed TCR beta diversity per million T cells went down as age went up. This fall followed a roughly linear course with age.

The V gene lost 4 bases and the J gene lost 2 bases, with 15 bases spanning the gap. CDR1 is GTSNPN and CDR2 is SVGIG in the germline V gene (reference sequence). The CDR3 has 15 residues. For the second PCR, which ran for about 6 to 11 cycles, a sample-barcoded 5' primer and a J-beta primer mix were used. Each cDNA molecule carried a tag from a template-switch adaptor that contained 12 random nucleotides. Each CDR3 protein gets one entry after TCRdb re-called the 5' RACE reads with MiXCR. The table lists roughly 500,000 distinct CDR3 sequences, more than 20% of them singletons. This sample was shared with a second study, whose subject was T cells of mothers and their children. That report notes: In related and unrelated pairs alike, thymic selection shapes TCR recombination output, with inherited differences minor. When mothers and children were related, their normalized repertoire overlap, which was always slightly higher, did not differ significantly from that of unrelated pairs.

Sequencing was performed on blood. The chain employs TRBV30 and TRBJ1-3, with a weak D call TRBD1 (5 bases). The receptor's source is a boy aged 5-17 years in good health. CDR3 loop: CAWIGTARAGNTIYF. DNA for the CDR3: TGTGCCTGGATCGGGACGGCGAGGGCTGGAAACACCATATATTTT.